Below, one T cell receptor beta chain is given with its context. The antigen is undetermined. TCRdb fed the reads into MiXCR, producing one record per CDR3 protein. The sample gives some 350,000 distinct CDR3 sequences, approximately 35% of which show up once; approximately 13% is in the top ten. These data come from a study of T cell repertoires in cytomegalovirus infection. General observations from the study: Cumulative frequency of public TCR beta families picked out carriers of CMV plus the relevant HLA.

V was pared by 0 bases and J by 3 bases, with 9 bases between. The CDR3 covers 14 residues. Per germline, CDR1 MNHEY and CDR2 SVGEGT. The chain joins TRBV6-2 or TRBV6-3 to TRBJ2-7; no reliable D call. The sequence derives from a human donor in good health (CMV status not recorded). Some clones in this sample may be carry-over from other donors' samples. Here the sequenced sample was cultured PBMCs, taken from culture after CMV antigen stimulation. CDR3 bases: TGTGCCAGCAGTTACTCCCGGCTGATCTACGAGCAGTACTTC. This encodes CASSYSRLIYEQYF.